This TCR beta chain appears in the sequencing data of a study of T cell responses to AZD1222 COVID-19 vaccine. Notes on this clone: Its antigen remains unknown.

The study, taken as a whole, reports: Donor demographics were predominantly white British with a female majority; clonal diversity may be underestimated. A reported finding is that nearly half of spike-specific TCRs target unmutated variant regions.

The table came from immunoSEQ multiplex PCR; TCRdb's copy has only in-frame clones and leaves some out. The sample yields 180,000 or so clones, around 89% seen once. Germline-derived CDR1 and CDR2 are LGHDT and YNNKEL (reference sequence). The CDR3 length is 17 residues. With V trimmed by 6 bases and J by 3 bases, 13 bases remained unmatched. The V and J genes are TRBV3-1 (or the pseudogene TRBV3-2) and TRBJ1-4; 7 bases match TRBD1. This TCR was recovered from an adult who received the MenACWY meningococcal vaccine as a control. The material sequenced was peripheral blood, taken 28 days after the second dose of the MenACWY control vaccine. The CDR3 DNA reads as TGTGCCAGCAGAGGGACAGTGGAAAGGGGGGCTAATGAAAAACTGTTTTTT. It is translated as CASRGTVERGANEKLFF.